Sequencing of this TCR beta chain was carried out in a study of shared clonotypes between healthy human individuals (dated by TCRdb to about 2020). As for the study more broadly: Two women and three men aged 18 to 49 years were included in the cohort. Leukapheresis yielded between about 0.94 and 8.9 billion PBMCs per donor. For each donor, CD4 naive and CD4 memory were each given three plates, CD8 naive was given two plates, and CD8 memory was given one plate. To increase sequencing depth and limit assay-specific biases, TCR repertoire library preparation and sequencing were carried out by different laboratories using diverse techniques. Blood TCR repertoires of five healthy adults were deeply sequenced to estimate repertoire size and the extent of clonotype sharing between individuals.

In the case of this clone: It lacks a known antigen. The input lacks base qualities; no much larger clone sits a single base away.

What the research found in general, with its limitations: Compared with non-shared clonotypes, the clonotypes found in all four sorted-subset donors had higher generation probabilities. Even with the large sequencing depth, rarefaction of the sorted-subset datasets indicated that sequencing was incomplete. Pairwise subsampling led to the expectation that sequencing depth would affect the degree of clonotype sharing among donors. Because the study included a small number of donors, the genetic and exposure-history diversity represented was limited. Sharing across a few donors was observed for approximately 4.6% of naive CD4, around 3.5% of naive CD8, 2% to 2.5% of memory CD4, and about 0.39% of memory CD8 clonotypes. Sampling was restricted to blood, and TCR repertoires in tissue are likely to differ from TCR repertoires in blood. Naive subsets generally had larger estimated clonotype richness than memory subsets did.

TCR CDR3 regions were amplified from genomic DNA by multiplex PCR using the deep immunoSEQ assay. Extracted genomic DNA from each cell subset was spread evenly across all wells of several immunoSEQ 96-well plates, with each plate serving as a replicate. For sorted subsets, approximately 0.2 ug of genomic DNA, equivalent to tens of thousands of T cell genomes, went into each replicate PCR. The purified libraries were quantified using a Qubit 3.0 fluorometer, sized with a Bioanalyzer 2100, and then quantified again using the KAPA Library Quantification kit. A separate single-read 150-cycle Illumina NextSeq 550 flow cell was used to sequence each immunoSEQ 96-well plate. The authors' analysis ran thus. Because the immunoSEQ output held only junctional sequences and lacked quality scores, the filtering could not match the filtering applied to full-length reads. Sequences were annotated with PyIR, a Python wrapper for IgBLAST v1.9, and V/J genes and CDR3 were assigned using IMGT germline references. Reads were removed for weak V/J assignments (E-value above 1e-6), missing CDR3, stop codons, out-of-frame junctions, or ambiguous translated residues. V3J clonotypes were defined as sequences sharing the same inferred V gene, J gene, and CDR3 amino acid sequence. To compute the percentage overlap between repertoires, the number of shared unique clonotypes was divided by the size of the smaller repertoire. Three approaches were used to assess repertoire richness: RTK rarefaction, the Chao1 estimator, and Recon v2.1 estimates of unobserved clonotypes. Generation probabilities were computed with OLGA for all TCRbeta clonotypes obtained by the gDNA method from several donors. This immuneACCESS table, as held by TCRdb, lists in-frame sequences with V and J called but not all clones. Of the missing ones, under half trace to an unresolved V gene in checked studies; the others have no known cause. The V and J calls and clone size come from that table; D and trimming were worked out from the DNA. The sample profile shows about 2.4 million clones; under 95% of them were found once. In total, the top ten clones hold around 0.4% of the sample.

The CDR3 holds 15 amino acids from the cysteine to the phenylalanine. CDR3 DNA is the only sequence kept; it has 45 bases, read in frame from the first base. As encoded in the germline V gene, CDR1 is SGHDN while CDR2 is FVKESK. Trimming at the junction amounts to 4 bases on V and 3 bases on J, and the germline ends lie 13 bases apart. Healthy HIV-negative adults with no recently reported acute infections or vaccinations were included as donors. Every donor was a Caucasian adult living in Nashville, Tennessee, USA. CD4+ T cells were enriched by magnetic negative selection; naive cells were then positively selected on CD45RA, and the negative fraction formed the memory subset. Blood was collected by leukapheresis, and PBMCs were isolated by Ficoll-Histopaque density gradient centrifugation and then cryopreserved in liquid nitrogen vapor phase. Analytical flow cytometry was used to check the purity and quantity of every magnetically sorted T cell population. Each sorted fraction had its genomic DNA isolated and then quantified by UV absorbance on a Nanodrop 2000c.

Material: naive CD4+ T cells from PBMCs. The cell subset or site label for this specimen denotes: CD45RA+ positively selected. This receptor chain uses TRBV14 and TRBJ2-1; the D gene assignment is perhaps TRBD1 or TRBD2, with each matching 6 bases. The sequence came from a man aged 18-30 years in good health. Some clones in this sample may be carry-over from other donors' samples. The base sequence is TGTGCCAGCAGCCGAGAGAGGGGGGACTACAATGAGCAGTTCTTC. The translation is CASSRERGDYNEQFF.